The 17 T cell receptor beta chains below come from one sample, sequenced in a study of regulatory T cells in long-lasting Graves disease. Time point of the sample: newly diagnosed GD, antithyroid drugs for less than 3 months. PBMCs were the source of the RNA used for TCR sequencing. The TCR beta library used iRepertoire HTBI primers with Arm-PCR amplification of CDR3. TCRdb redid the calling of the multiplex PCR reads with MiXCR, one entry per CDR3 protein. The sample holds around 500,000 distinct CDR3 sequences, about 12% seen once. These data were also reused for a study on T cells in Graves' hyperthyroidism and ophthalmopathy.

The sample in question was peripheral blood mononuclear cells (PBMCs), obtained at new diagnosis, from a patient treated with antithyroid drugs. All receptors derive from a woman aged 30 to 39 with Graves disease.

V gene TRBV11-2 combines with J gene TRBJ1-6; weak D call: TRBD1 (5 bases). Germline V gene data show CDR1 as SGHAT and CDR2 as FQNNGV. V lost 2 bases, J lost 11 bases, and 19 bases lay in between. The CDR3 consists of 16 residues. CDR3 DNA sequence: TGTGCCAGCAGCTTAAGCGGGCAGGGAGTCGTTCCACCCCTCCACTTT. Residues: CASSLSGQGVVPPLHF.

This clonotype was seen a handful of times. The chain uses TRBV30 and TRBJ2-7, with TRBD1 matching over 7 bases. CDR1 and CDR2 from the germline V gene are GTSNPN and SVGIG (reference sequence). CDR3 size: 13 residues. The ends lost 5 bases at V and 4 bases at J; junction bases unmatched: 8. CDR3 amino acids: CAWSRDSHYEQYF. The CDR3 DNA sequence: TGTGCCTGGTCTAGGGACAGCCATTACGAGCAGTACTTC.

This clonotype was counted many times. The chain is built from TRBV6-1 and TRBJ1-1; D is unresolved. The CDR3 totals 16 residues. In germline, CDR1 is MNHNS, CDR2 SASEGT. Trimming removed 2 bases from V and 1 base from J, with 14 bases in between. CDR3 DNA: TGTGCCAGCAGTGAATCGTCAGGAGCGCCGAACACTGAAGCTTTCTTT. Amino acid sequence: CASSESSGAPNTEAFF.

This clonotype showed up many times. J is TRBJ1-2 and V is TRBV27, with D hard to call. V gave up 3 bases and J gave up 7 bases, with 12 bases separating them. Per germline, CDR1 MNHEY and CDR2 SMNVEV (reference sequence). The CDR3 is 13 amino acids. For the CDR3, the DNA is TGTGCCAGCAGTTTTTTTGTAGGGAGTGGCTACACCTTC. Translated: CASSFFVGSGYTF.

This clonotype was counted ten times or more. J is TRBJ2-1 and V is TRBV28, with 7 positions matching TRBD2. CDR1 and CDR2 from the germline V gene are MDHEN and SYDVKM. The CDR3 sequence is 15 residues long. The V segment lost 2 bases and the J segment 4 bases; nucleotides outside the gene matches: 5. The CDR3 sequence: CASSLPGGGYNEQFF. CDR3 bases: TGTGCCAGCAGTTTACCCGGCGGGGGTTACAATGAGCAGTTCTTC.

This clonotype was counted many times. The chain has TRBV28 and TRBJ2-7; D ambiguous. The length of the CDR3 is 12 residues. Germline assignment: CDR1 MDHEN and CDR2 SYDVKM. V lost 3 bases to trimming and J lost 3 bases, with 6 bases between them. The CDR3 protein is CASSFNYYEQYF. Here the CDR3 DNA reads TGTGCCAGCAGTTTTAACTACTACGAGCAGTACTTC. Based on the CDR3 plus reference TRBV28 and TRBJ2-7, the full variable domain is DVKVTQSSRYLVKRTGEKVFLECVQDMDHENMFWYRQDPGLGLRLIYFSYDVKMKEKGDIPEGYSVSREKKERFSLILESASTNQTSMYLCASSFNYYEQYFGPGTRLTVT.

CDR3 sequence reads: CASSQQDLSSYNEQFF. The CDR3 DNA is TGTGCCAGCTCTCAACAGGACTTGAGCTCCTACAATGAGCAGTTCTTC. This chain joins TRBV18 and TRBJ2-1; either TRBD1 or TRBD2 may supply D (5 bases each). Deletions cut 6 bases from V and 0 bases from J, with 15 bases between. The CDR3 sequence is 16 residues long. Germline lookup yields CDR1 KGHSH and CDR2 LQKENI. The full variable domain, its missing parts supplied by reference TRBV18 and TRBJ2-1, is NAGVMQNPRHLVRRRGQEARLRCSPMKGHSHVYWYRQLPEEGLKFMVYLQKENIIDESGMPKERFSAEFPKEGPSILRIQQVVRGDSAAYFCASSQQDLSSYNEQFFGPGTRLTVL.

This clonotype came up many times. The V gene is TRBV27, the J gene TRBJ2-5, with TRBD1 as a possible D gene (6 bases). Trimming took 5 bases from V and 4 from J, leaving 17 bases between them. Germline CDR1 reads MNHEY; CDR2 reads SMNVEV (reference sequence). The CDR3 has 15 residues. The chain's CDR3 is CASSRRQASLETQYF. CDR3 coding DNA: TGTGCCAGCAGTCGGCGACAGGCGTCCCTAGAGACCCAGTACTTC.

This clonotype was detected many times. CDR3 in amino acids: CASSESSANNNEQFF. DNA for the CDR3: TGTGCCAGCAGTGAAAGTTCTGCCAACAACAATGAGCAGTTCTTC. This chain links TRBV2 with TRBJ2-1; D gene unclear. In germline, CDR1 is SNHLY, CDR2 FYNNEI. CDR3 length: 15 amino acids. V gave up 2 bases and J gave up 5 bases, with 13 bases separating them. The full variable domain, its missing parts supplied by reference TRBV2 and TRBJ2-1, is EPEVTQTPSHQVTQMGQEVILRCVPISNHLYFYWYRQILGQKVEFLVSFYNNEISEKSEIFDDQFSVERPDGSNFTLKIRSTKLEDSAMYFCASSESSANNNEQFFGPGTRLTVL.

At least ten counts were recorded for this clonotype. The CDR3 protein is CASSLLGNYGYTF. The DNA for the CDR3 is TGTGCCAGCAGCTTACTAGGGAACTATGGCTACACCTTC. The gene calls are TRBV7-9 and TRBJ1-2; no firm D call. Trimming removed 2 bases from V and 2 bases from J, with 6 bases in between. CDR3 length equals 13 residues. Germline V gene data show CDR1 as SEHNR and CDR2 as FQNEAQ (reference sequence).

This clonotype was recorded at least ten times. V is TRBV19 and J is TRBJ1-2; possibly TRBD1 for D (5 bases). The germline V gene has CDR1 LNHDA and CDR2 SQIVND (reference sequence). V dropped 5 bases and J dropped 4 bases, with 11 bases sitting between them. There are 13 residues in the CDR3. In DNA form, the CDR3 reads TGTGCCAGTAGTCATAGACAGCCCTATGGCTACACCTTC. Translation: CASSHRQPYGYTF. Filled out from reference TRBV19 and TRBJ1-2, the complete variable domain reads DGGITQSPKYLFRKEGQNVTLSCEQNLNHDAMYWYRQDPGQGLRLIYYSQIVNDFQKGDIAEGYSVSREKKESFPLTVTSAQKNPTAFYLCASSHRQPYGYTFGSGTRLTVV.

The CDR3 region is CASSHCLAGDPYEQYF. Here the CDR3 DNA reads TGCGCCAGCAGCCACTGCCTAGCGGGGGACCCCTACGAGCAGTACTTC. The chain recombines TRBV4-3 with TRBJ2-7; the match to TRBD2 covers 10 bases. After removal of 3 bases from V and 2 bases from J, the junction contained 7 bases not matched to a gene. Germline V lookup: CDR1 LGHNA, CDR2 YSLEER. The CDR3 contains 16 residues.

The gene calls are TRBV11-3 and TRBJ2-7, with 8 positions matching TRBD2. The V gene end was trimmed by 4 bases and the J gene end by 2 bases; junction bases not matched to a gene: 7. There are 15 residues in the CDR3. Germline lookup yields CDR1 SGHNT and CDR2 YENEEA. The CDR3 coding sequence is TGTGCCAGCAGCTACGGCGGGAGGATCGCCTACGAGCAGTACTTC. Translating gives CASSYGGRIAYEQYF.

This clonotype was seen ten or more times. This chain connects TRBV6-1 to TRBJ1-1; 7 bases are shared with TRBD1. Unmatched junction bases numbered 7, after V lost 5 bases and J lost 7 bases. This CDR3 is 13 amino acids long. Germline values: CDR1 MNHNS, CDR2 SASEGT. The CDR3 region has the DNA TGTGCCAGCAGTCAACGGGGACAGAATGAAGCTTTCTTT. Protein sequence: CASSQRGQNEAFF.

This chain joins TRBV20-1 and TRBJ1-5; D is perhaps TRBD1 (5 bases). Per germline, CDR1 DFQATT and CDR2 SNEGSKA (reference sequence). Trimming pared 6 bases from V and 7 bases from J, leaving 16 bases between. This CDR3 spans 13 amino acids. For the CDR3, the DNA is TGCAGTGCCTCCCACAGGAAAGGACAGCCCCAGCATTTT. It yields the protein CSASHRKGQPQHF.

This clonotype was seen repeatedly, ten times or more. The rearrangement uses TRBV11-2 and TRBJ2-7, with 12 positions matching TRBD2. Trimming cost V 2 bases and J 3 bases; bases outside gene matches: 14. Germline V gene data show CDR1 as SGHAT and CDR2 as FQNNGV. The CDR3 contains 19 residues. CDR3 protein: CASSLNLLAGGPVGYEQYF. The CDR3 DNA sequence: TGTGCCAGCAGCTTAAATTTGCTAGCGGGAGGGCCGGTTGGCTACGAGCAGTACTTC.

This clonotype was detected ten times or more. The gene calls are TRBV29-1 and TRBJ2-5; 7 bases line up with TRBD2. The length of the CDR3 is 15 residues. The J segment lost 4 bases and the V segment lost 2 bases, leaving 10 bases of the junction unmatched. Per the germline V gene, CDR1 is SQVTM and CDR2 is ANQGSEA. The CDR3 sequence is CSVERREGTGETQYF. The CDR3 DNA is TGCAGCGTTGAAAGAAGGGAGGGTACAGGAGAGACCCAGTACTTC.